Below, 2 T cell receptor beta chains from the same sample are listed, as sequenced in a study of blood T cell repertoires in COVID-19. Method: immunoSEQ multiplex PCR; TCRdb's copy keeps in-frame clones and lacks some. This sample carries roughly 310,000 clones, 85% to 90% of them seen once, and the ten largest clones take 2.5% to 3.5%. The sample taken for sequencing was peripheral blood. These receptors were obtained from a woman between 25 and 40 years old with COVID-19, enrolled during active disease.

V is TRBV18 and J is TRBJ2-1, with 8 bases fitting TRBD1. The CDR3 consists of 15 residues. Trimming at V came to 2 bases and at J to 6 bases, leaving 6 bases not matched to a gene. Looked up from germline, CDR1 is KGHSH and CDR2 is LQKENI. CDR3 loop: CASSPFDRGSNEQFF. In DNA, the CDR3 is TGTGCCAGCTCACCATTCGACAGGGGAAGCAATGAGCAGTTCTTC.

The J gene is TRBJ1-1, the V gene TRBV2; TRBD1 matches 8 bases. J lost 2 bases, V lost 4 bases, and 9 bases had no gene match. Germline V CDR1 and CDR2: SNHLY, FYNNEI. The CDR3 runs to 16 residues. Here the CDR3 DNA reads TGTGCCAGCAGTGGAGACCGGGACAGGCTCAACACTGAAGCTTTCTTT. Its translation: CASSGDRDRLNTEAFF.